This T cell receptor beta chain came from a study of blood T cell repertoires in COVID-19. Sequencing was performed with immunoSEQ multiplex PCR; in TCRdb, only in-frame clones are kept and a portion is missing. The sample holds roughly 500,000 clones, over 75% seen once. With V trimmed by 2 bases and J by 4 bases, 4 bases remained unmatched. CDR3 length: 16 residues. CDR1 and CDR2 (germline): SGHRS, YFSETQ. The material sequenced was peripheral blood. This rearrangement joins TRBV5-1 to TRBJ2-7; 15 positions match TRBD2. The sequence derives from a human donor in a cohort sampled during active COVID-19. The CDR3 loop is CASSFFGTSGRYEQYF. The CDR3 DNA follows: TGCGCCAGCAGCTTTTTTGGGACTAGCGGGAGGTACGAGCAGTACTTC.